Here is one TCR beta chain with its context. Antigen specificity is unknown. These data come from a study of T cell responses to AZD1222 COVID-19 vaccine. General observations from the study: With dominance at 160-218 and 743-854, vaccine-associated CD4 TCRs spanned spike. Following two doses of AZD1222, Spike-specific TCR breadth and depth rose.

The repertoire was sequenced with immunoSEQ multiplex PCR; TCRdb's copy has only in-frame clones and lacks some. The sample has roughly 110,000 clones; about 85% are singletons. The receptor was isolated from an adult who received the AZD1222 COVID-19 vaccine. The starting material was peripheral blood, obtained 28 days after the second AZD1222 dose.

The CDR3, as DNA: TGTGCCAGCAGTTCGCAGGGGAATAATTCACCCCTCCACTTT. Amino acids: CASSSQGNNSPLHF. V and J are TRBV27 and TRBJ1-6; TRBD1 is a possible D gene (6 bases). Trimming shortened V by 4 bases and J by 5 bases, and 9 bases separated the two germline ends. Germline CDR1 is MNHEY and CDR2 is SMNVEV (reference sequence). The CDR3 contains 14 residues.